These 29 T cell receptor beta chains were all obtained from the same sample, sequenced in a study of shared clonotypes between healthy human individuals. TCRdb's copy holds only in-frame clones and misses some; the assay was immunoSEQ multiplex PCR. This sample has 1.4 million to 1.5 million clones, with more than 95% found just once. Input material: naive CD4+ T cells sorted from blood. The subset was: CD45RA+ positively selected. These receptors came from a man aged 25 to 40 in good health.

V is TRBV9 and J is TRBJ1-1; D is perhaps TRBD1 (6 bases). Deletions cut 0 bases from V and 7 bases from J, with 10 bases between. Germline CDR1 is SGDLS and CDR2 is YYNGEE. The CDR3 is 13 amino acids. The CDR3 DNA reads TGTGCCAGCAGCGTAGAACAGGGTGGTGAAGCTTTCTTT. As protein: CASSVEQGGEAFF.

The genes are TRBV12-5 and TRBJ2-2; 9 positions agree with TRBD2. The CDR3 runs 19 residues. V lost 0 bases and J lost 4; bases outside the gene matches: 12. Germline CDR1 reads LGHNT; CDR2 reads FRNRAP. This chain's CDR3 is CASGLVPWGQRGVTGELFF. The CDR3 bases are TGTGCTAGTGGTTTGGTCCCCTGGGGTCAGCGGGGGGTCACCGGGGAGCTGTTTTTT.

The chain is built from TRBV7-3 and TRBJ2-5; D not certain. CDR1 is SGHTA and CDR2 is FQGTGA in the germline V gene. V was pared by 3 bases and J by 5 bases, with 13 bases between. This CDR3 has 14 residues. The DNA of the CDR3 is TGTGCCAGCAGCTTTCGGTTGGGTCGTGAGACCCAGTACTTC. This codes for CASSFRLGRETQYF. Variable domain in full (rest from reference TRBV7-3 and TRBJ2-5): GAGVSQTPSNKVTEKGKYVELRCDPISGHTALYWYRQSLGQGPEFLIYFQGTGAADDSGLPNDRFFAVRPEGSVSTLKIQRTERGDSAVYLCASSFRLGRETQYFGPGTRLLVL.

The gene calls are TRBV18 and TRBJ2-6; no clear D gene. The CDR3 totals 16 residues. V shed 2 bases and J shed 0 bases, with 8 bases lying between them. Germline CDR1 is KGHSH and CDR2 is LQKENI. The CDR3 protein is CASSPMGLSGANVLTF. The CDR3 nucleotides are TGTGCCAGCTCACCAATGGGTCTCTCTGGGGCCAACGTCCTGACTTTC.

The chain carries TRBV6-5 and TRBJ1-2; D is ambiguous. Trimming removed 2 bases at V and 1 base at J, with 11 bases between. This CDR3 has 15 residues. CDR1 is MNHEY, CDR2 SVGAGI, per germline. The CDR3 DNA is TGTGCCAGCAGTTACGGTCAGGCCCTTAACTATGGCTACACCTTC. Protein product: CASSYGQALNYGYTF.

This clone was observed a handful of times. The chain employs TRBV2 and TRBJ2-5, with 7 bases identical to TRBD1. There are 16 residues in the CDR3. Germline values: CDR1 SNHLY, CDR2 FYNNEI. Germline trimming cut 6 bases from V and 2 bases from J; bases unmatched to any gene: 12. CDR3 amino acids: CASSAPAGQAQETQYF. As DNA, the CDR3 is TGTGCCAGCAGCGCCCCGGCAGGACAGGCACAAGAGACCCAGTACTTC.

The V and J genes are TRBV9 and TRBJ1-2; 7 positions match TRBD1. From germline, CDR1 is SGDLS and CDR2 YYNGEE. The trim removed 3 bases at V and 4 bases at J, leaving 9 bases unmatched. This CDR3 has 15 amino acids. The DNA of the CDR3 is TGTGCCAGCAGCGCCGATATGACAGGGACCTATGGCTACACCTTC. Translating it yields CASSADMTGTYGYTF.

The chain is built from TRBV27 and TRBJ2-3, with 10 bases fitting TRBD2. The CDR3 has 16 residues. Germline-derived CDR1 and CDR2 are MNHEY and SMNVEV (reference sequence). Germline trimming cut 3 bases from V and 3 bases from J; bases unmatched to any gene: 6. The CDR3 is CASSFSSGSMTDTQYF. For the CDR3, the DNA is TGTGCCAGCAGTTTCTCTAGCGGGAGTATGACAGATACGCAGTATTTT.

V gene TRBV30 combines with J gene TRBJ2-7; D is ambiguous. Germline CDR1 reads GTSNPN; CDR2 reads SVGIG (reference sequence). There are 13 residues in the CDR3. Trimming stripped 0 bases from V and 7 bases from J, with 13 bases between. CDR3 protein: CAWSVQALGEQYF. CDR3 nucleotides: TGTGCCTGGAGTGTACAAGCGCTTGGGGAGCAGTACTTC.

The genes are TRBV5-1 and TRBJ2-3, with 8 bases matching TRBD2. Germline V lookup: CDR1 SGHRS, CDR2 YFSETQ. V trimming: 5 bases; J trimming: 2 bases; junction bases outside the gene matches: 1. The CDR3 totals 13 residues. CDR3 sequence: CASRREATDTQYF. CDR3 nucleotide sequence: TGCGCCAGCAGGCGGGAGGCCACAGATACGCAGTATTTT.

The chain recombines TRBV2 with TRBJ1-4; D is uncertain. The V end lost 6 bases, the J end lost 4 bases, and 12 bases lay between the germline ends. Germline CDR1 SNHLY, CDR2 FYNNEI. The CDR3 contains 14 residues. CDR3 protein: CASRADAYNEKLFF. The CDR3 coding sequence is TGTGCCAGCAGGGCGGACGCTTATAATGAAAAACTGTTTTTT.

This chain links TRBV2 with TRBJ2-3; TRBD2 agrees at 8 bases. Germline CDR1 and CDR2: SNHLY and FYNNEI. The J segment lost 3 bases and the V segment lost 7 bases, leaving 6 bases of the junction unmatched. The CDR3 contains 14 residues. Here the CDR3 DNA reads TGTGCCAGCACGGAGCGGGAGATTACAGATACGCAGTATTTT. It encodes CASTEREITDTQYF.

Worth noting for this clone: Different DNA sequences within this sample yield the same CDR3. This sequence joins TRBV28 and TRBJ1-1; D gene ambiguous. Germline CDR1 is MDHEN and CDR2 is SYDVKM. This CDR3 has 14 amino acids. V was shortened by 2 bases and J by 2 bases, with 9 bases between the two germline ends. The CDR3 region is CASSLEVPNTEAFF. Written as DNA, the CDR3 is TGTGCCAGCAGTTTAGAGGTCCCTAACACTGAAGCTTTCTTT.

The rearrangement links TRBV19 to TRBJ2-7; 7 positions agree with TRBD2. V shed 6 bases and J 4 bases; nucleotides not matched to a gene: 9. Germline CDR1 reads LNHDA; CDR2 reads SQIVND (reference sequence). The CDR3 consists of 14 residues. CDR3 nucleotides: TGTGCCAGTAGCCCCGGACTAGGGATTTACGAGCAGTACTTC. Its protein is CASSPGLGIYEQYF.

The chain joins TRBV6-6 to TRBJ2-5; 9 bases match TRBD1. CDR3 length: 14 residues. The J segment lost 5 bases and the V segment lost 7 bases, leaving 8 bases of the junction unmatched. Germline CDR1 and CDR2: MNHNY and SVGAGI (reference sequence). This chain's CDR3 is CASNYLDRGETQYF. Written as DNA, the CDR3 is TGTGCCAGCAACTATCTAGACAGGGGGGAGACCCAGTACTTC.

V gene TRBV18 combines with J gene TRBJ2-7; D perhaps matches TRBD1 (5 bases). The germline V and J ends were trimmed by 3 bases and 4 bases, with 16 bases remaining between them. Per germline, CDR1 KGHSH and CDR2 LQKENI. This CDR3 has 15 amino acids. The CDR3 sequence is CASSPDSLSLYEQYF. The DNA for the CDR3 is TGTGCCAGCTCACCCGACAGCCTGAGTCTATACGAGCAGTACTTC.

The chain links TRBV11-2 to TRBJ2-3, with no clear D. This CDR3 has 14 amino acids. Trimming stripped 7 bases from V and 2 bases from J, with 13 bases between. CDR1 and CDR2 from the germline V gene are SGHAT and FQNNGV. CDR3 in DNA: TGTGCCAGCACCAGGATGTTATTCACAGATACGCAGTATTTT. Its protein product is CASTRMLFTDTQYF. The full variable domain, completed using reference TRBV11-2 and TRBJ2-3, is EAGVAQSPRYKIIEKRQSVAFWCNPISGHATLYWYQQILGQGPKLLIQFQNNGVVDDSQLPKDRFSAERLKGVDSTLKIQPAKLEDSAVYLCASTRMLFTDTQYFGPGTRLTVL.

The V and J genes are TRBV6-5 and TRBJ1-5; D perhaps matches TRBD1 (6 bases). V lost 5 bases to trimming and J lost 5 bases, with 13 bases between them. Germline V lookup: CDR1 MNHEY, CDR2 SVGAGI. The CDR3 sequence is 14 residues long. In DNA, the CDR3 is TGTGCCAGCAGTGACAATGGGGGGCATCAGCCCCAGCATTTT. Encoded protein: CASSDNGGHQPQHF.

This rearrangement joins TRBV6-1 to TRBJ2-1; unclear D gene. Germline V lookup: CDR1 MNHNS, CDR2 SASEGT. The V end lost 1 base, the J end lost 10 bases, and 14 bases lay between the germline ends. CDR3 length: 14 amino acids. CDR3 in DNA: TGTGCCAGCAGTGAAGGAACGCTCGGCAGCGAGCAGTTCTTC. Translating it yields CASSEGTLGSEQFF.

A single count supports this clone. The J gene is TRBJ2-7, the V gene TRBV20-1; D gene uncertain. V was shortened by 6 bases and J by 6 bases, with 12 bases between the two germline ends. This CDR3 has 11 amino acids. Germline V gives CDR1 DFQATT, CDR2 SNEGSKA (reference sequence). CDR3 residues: CSAALLGEQYF. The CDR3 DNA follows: TGCAGTGCCGCGCTTCTGGGCGAGCAGTACTTC.

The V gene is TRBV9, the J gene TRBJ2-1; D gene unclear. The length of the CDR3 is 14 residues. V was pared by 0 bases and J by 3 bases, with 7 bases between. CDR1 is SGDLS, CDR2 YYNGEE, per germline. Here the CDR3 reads CASSVGGRYNEQFF. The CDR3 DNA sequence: TGTGCCAGCAGCGTAGGCGGCCGCTACAATGAGCAGTTCTTC.

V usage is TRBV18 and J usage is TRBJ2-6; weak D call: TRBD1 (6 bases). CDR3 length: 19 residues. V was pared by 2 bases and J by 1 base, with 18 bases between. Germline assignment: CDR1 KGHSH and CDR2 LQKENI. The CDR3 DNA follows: TGTGCCAGCTCACCAGGCAGGGGCTCATGGGGTTCTGGGGCCAACGTCCTGACTTTC. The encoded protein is CASSPGRGSWGSGANVLTF.

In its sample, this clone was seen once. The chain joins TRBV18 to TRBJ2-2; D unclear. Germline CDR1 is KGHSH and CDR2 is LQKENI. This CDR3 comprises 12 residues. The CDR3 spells CVSRDPTGELFF. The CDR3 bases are TGTGTCTCTCGAGACCCCACCGGGGAGCTGTTTTTT.

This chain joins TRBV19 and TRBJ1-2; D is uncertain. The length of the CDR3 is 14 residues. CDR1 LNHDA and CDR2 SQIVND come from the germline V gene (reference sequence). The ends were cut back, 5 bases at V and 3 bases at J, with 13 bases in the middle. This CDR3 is CASSASGFYYGYTF. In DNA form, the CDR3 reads TGTGCCAGTAGTGCCAGTGGGTTCTACTATGGCTACACCTTC.

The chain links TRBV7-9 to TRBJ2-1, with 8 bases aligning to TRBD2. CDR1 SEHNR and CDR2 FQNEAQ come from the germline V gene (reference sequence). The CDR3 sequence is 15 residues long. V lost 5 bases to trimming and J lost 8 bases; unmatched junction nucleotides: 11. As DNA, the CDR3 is TGTGCCAGCAGCCCCGGGCTAGCGGGCCACGATGAGCAGTTCTTC. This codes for CASSPGLAGHDEQFF.

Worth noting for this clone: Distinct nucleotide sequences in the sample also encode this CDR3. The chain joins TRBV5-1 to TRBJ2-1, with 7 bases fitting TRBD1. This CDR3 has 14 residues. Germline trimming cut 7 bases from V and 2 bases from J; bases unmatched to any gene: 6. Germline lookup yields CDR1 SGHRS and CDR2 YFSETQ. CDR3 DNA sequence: TGCGCCAGCTCCGGGCAGGGGGCCTACAATGAGCAGTTCTTC. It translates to CASSGQGAYNEQFF.

The CDR3 DNA is TGTGCCAGCAACCCAACCGGGACTAGCGGGAGAAATGAGCAGTTCTTC. The encoded protein is CASNPTGTSGRNEQFF. The chain joins TRBV28 to TRBJ2-1, with 14 nucleotides matching TRBD2. Germline V gives CDR1 MDHEN, CDR2 SYDVKM. Trimming removed 7 bases from V and 7 bases from J; junction bases left unmatched: 9. The CDR3 length is 16 residues.

The CDR3 region has the DNA TGTGCCAGCCCGCCGGTGGGGACCGACAATGAGCAGTTCTTC. It specifies CASPPVGTDNEQFF. V usage is TRBV27 and J usage is TRBJ2-1, with D perhaps matching TRBD1 or TRBD2 (5 bases each). This CDR3 contains 14 residues. V lost 8 bases and J 5 bases, leaving 16 bases between the germline ends. Germline V CDR1 and CDR2: MNHEY, SMNVEV (reference sequence).

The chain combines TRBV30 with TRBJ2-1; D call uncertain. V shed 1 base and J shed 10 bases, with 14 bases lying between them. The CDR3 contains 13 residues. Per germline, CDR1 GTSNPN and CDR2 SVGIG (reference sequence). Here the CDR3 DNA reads TGTGCCTGGAGTGACGCGTTACGGAGCGAGCAGTTCTTC. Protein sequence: CAWSDALRSEQFF.